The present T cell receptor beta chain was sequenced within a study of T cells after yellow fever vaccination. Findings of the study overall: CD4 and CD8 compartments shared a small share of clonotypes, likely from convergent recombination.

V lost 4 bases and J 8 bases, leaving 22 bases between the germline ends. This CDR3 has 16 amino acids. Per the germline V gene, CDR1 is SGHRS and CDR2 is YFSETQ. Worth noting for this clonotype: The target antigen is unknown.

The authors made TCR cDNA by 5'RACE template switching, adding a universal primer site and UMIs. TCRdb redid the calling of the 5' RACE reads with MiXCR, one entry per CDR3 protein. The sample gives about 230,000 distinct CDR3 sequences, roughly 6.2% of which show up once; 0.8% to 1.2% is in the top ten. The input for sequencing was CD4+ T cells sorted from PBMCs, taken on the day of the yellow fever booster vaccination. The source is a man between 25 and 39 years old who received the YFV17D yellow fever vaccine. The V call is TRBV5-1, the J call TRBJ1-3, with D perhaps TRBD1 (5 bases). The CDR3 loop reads CASSRGEYFGIDTIYF. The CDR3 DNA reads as TGCGCCAGCAGCAGAGGGGAATACTTCGGGATTGACACCATATATTTT.